This entry is about one T cell receptor beta chain. It lacks a known antigen. Base qualities are not at hand, and no much larger clone is one base apart. TCRbeta CDR3 regions were amplified from genomic DNA by means of the immunoSEQ Assay, a bias-controlled multiplex PCR. As for the original processing: The number of nucleated cells in each sample was estimated from the amplification of reference gene primers within the assay. To quantify the absolute abundance of each unique TCRbeta CDR3 rearrangement, sequence reads were collapsed and filtered. For each sample, productive Simpson clonality was calculated by taking the square root of Simpson's diversity index across productive rearrangements. In TCRdb, the immuneACCESS table is reduced to in-frame sequences with V and J assigned. These tables do not hold every clone; where another copy was compared, an unresolved V gene accounts for under half, and the others remain unexplained. From that table come the V and J calls and clone size; the DNA was used to work out D and trimming. The sample table lists 150,000 to 200,000 clones, around nine tenths of them with a count of one. Clones ranked in the top ten supply around 13% of the sample.

At one collaborating source in Seattle, patients were enrolled during active infection and were followed longitudinally through the course of disease. The collaborating institutions used their own protocols to collect whole blood in K2EDTA tubes. For TCRbeta analysis, collaborators shipped samples as frozen whole blood, isolated PBMCs, or DNA extracted from either of those sample types. This entry comes from a study of blood T cell repertoires in COVID-19 (dated by TCRdb to 2020 to 2022). Concerning the study at large: Samples from collaborators originated in the United States, Italy and Spain and spanned both the acute and convalescent phases of COVID-19. The prospective study material was composed of cDNA or gDNA derived from T cells, B-cell-depleted T cells, or PBMCs. The dataset comprised deeply sampled blood TCRbeta repertoires from subjects exposed to, actively infected with, or recovered from COVID-19. The repertoires were made available in a free public database intended to serve as a resource for research on the immune response to SARS-CoV-2. Samples were obtained from the ongoing ImmuneRACE study (first 160 participants) and from 1,254 subjects provided by 6 global collaborators. Nearly every sample came with metadata listing a de-identified subject ID, COVID-19 status, age in years and sex. Where available, HLA class I and class II types were obtained from metadata supplied by the sample provider rather than from assay-based typing.

General findings and caveats noted by the study authors: How much clinical and demographic metadata was included differed by source and by participant, and the metadata was provided uncurated.

The clonotype comes from a woman in her 70s with COVID-19, enrolled during active disease. Material: peripheral blood.

The encoded CDR3 is CATIYYGYTF. The DNA sequence is as follows: TGTGCCACCATTTATTATGGCTACACCTTC. The chain is made from TRBV24-1 and TRBJ1-2; the D gene is unclear. The CDR3 covers 10 residues, taking in both the cysteine and the phenylalanine. Kept here is only the CDR3 DNA, which spans 30 bases and is read in frame from base 1. CDR1 and CDR2, per the germline V gene, are KGHDR and SFDVKD. The trim is 8 bases for V and 5 bases for J, with a gap of 5 bases between the germline ends.